Shown below are 25 T cell receptor beta chains from a single sample sequenced in a study of blood T cell repertoires in COVID-19 (dated by TCRdb to the early 2020s). Library prep was done by the immunoSEQ multiplex PCR assay. In its TCRdb copy, this immuneACCESS table keeps in-frame sequences only and misses some clones. Where compared with another copy, unresolved V genes explain less than half of these, and the others have no known cause. Here the sample has tens of thousands of clones; about nine tenths occur a single time. Clones ranked in the top ten supply 24% of the sample. The specimen sequenced was peripheral blood. The receptor source for this set is a human donor with active COVID-19. The donor label of this sample is uncertain.

The V call is TRBV7-6, the J call TRBJ2-1, with TRBD2 identical over 15 bases. Germline lookup yields CDR1 SGHVS and CDR2 FNYEAQ. The CDR3 is 17 residues long. Germline trimming cut 5 bases from V and 1 base from J; bases unmatched to any gene: 3. CDR3 sequence (DNA): TGTGCCAGCAGCCCAGGGACTAGCGGGGGGTCCTACAATGAGCAGTTCTTC. Translated: CASSPGTSGGSYNEQFF.

The chain couples TRBV27 to TRBJ1-1, with D perhaps matching TRBD1 (6 bases). Germline CDR1 MNHEY, CDR2 SMNVEV (reference sequence). The CDR3 contains 15 residues. The germline V and J ends were trimmed by 1 base and 5 bases, with 14 bases remaining between them. The CDR3 here is CASSLLSGARTEAFF. In DNA, the CDR3 is TGTGCCAGCAGTTTATTGTCAGGGGCGAGGACTGAAGCTTTCTTT.

The chain uses TRBV5-6 and TRBJ2-5; TRBD2 matches at 8 bases. CDR3 size: 14 residues. V was pared by 3 bases and J by 5 bases, with 6 bases of the junction left unmatched. Germline assignment: CDR1 SGHDT and CDR2 YYEEEE. CDR3 residues: CASSSAGGGETQYF. CDR3 nucleotide sequence: TGTGCCAGCAGCTCGGCGGGGGGCGGGGAGACCCAGTACTTC.

The rearrangement joins TRBV6-5 to TRBJ1-6; 10 bases line up with TRBD1. The junction had 5 bases not matched to a gene; V was cut back by 5 bases and J by 7 bases. CDR3 size: 15 residues. The germline CDR1 and CDR2 sequences are MNHEY and SVGAGI. CDR3 DNA sequence: TGTGCCAGCAGTCCCCCGACAGGGGGCAATTCACCCCTCCACTTT. Amino acids: CASSPPTGGNSPLHF.

The V and J genes are TRBV21-1 and TRBJ2-2; the table's D gene call, TRBD1, was not cross checked with the DNA. TRBV21-1 is recorded as a pseudogene. The CDR3 is made up of 16 amino acids. The CDR3 region is CASSPQGLMGTGELFF. The CDR3 nucleotides are TGTGCCAGCAGTCCCCAGGGATTAATGGGCACCGGGGAGCTGTTTTTT.

The rearrangement uses TRBV7-9 and TRBJ1-6, with D possibly TRBD1 on 6 matching bases. Germline CDR1 SEHNR, CDR2 FQNEAQ (reference sequence). Trimming removed 5 bases from V and 4 bases from J, with 18 bases in between. The CDR3 loop spans 17 amino acids. CDR3 sequence reads: CASSAQSGTRYNSPLHF. CDR3 sequence (DNA): TGTGCCAGCAGCGCCCAGAGCGGGACACGATATAATTCACCCCTCCACTTT.

This chain connects TRBV7-3 to TRBJ2-5; 9 bases are a match to TRBD2. Germline V CDR1 and CDR2: SGHTA, FQGTGA. The CDR3 spans 15 residues. The junction had 7 bases not matched to a gene; V was cut back by 3 bases and J by 5 bases. CDR3 residues: CASSLAGGGLETQYF. DNA for the CDR3: TGTGCCAGCAGCTTGGCGGGAGGGGGTTTGGAGACCCAGTACTTC. The variable domain in full, completed from reference TRBV7-3 and TRBJ2-5, reads GAGVSQTPSNKVTEKGKYVELRCDPISGHTALYWYRQSLGQGPEFLIYFQGTGAADDSGLPNDRFFAVRPEGSVSTLKIQRTERGDSAVYLCASSLAGGGLETQYFGPGTRLLVL.

J is TRBJ2-7 and V is TRBV5-4, with 10 positions matching TRBD2. Unmatched junction bases numbered 7, after V lost 0 bases and J lost 7 bases. CDR3 length: 15 amino acids. Looked up from germline, CDR1 is SGHNT and CDR2 is YYREEE (reference sequence). CDR3 residues: CASSLGAGGPREQYF. The CDR3, as DNA: TGTGCCAGCAGCTTGGGAGCGGGAGGGCCCCGGGAGCAGTACTTC.

The chain uses TRBV18 and TRBJ2-7; the D gene is possibly TRBD1 (6 bases). The CDR3 is 18 residues long. Between the trimmed V and J ends, which lost 0 bases and 5 bases, there was a span of 23 bases. CDR1 is KGHSH, CDR2 LQKENI, per germline. CDR3 nucleotide sequence: TGTGCCAGCTCACCACCAGCCGGGCACAGGGAAAAGGGGGACGAGCAGTACTTC. Amino acids: CASSPPAGHREKGDEQYF.

The V and J genes are TRBV12-5 and TRBJ2-1; TRBD1 matches 8 bases. CDR1 is LGHNT, CDR2 FRNRAP, per germline. With 1 base clipped from V and 5 bases from J, the junction kept 7 bases outside the gene matches. There are 16 residues in the CDR3. The CDR3: CASGLATGTGNNEQFF. The DNA for the CDR3 is TGTGCTAGTGGTTTGGCAACCGGGACAGGTAACAATGAGCAGTTCTTC.

J is TRBJ2-1 and V is TRBV5-4; 9 bases agree with TRBD2. V lost 1 base to trimming and J lost 7 bases; unmatched junction nucleotides: 9. The CDR3 runs 16 residues. Looked up from germline, CDR1 is SGHNT and CDR2 is YYREEE (reference sequence). CDR3 in amino acids: CASSLNAGGPQNEQFF. The CDR3 region has the DNA TGTGCCAGCAGCTTGAACGCGGGGGGGCCACAGAATGAGCAGTTCTTC.

V and J are TRBV28 and TRBJ2-7, with 12 bases matching TRBD2. The ends lost 6 bases at V and 2 bases at J; junction bases unmatched: 5. In germline, CDR1 is MDHEN, CDR2 SYDVKM. The CDR3 has 15 residues. CDR3 region: CASSDSSGRAYEQYF. CDR3 sequence (DNA): TGTGCCAGCAGCGATTCTAGCGGGAGGGCCTACGAGCAGTACTTC.

This sequence joins TRBV9 and TRBJ1-6; 8 bases line up with TRBD1. Germline lookup yields CDR1 SGDLS and CDR2 YYNGEE. The CDR3 loop spans 15 amino acids. Trimming cost V 3 bases and J 8 bases; bases outside gene matches: 7. CDR3 in amino acids: CASSEGPGGDSPLHF. In DNA, the CDR3 is TGTGCCAGCAGCGAGGGGCCAGGGGGCGATTCACCCCTCCACTTT.

This rearrangement joins TRBV7-9 to TRBJ2-7; D might be TRBD2 (6 bases). The V gene lost 4 bases and the J gene lost 2 bases, with 12 bases spanning the gap. The CDR3 is 14 amino acids. The germline V gene encodes CDR1 SEHNR and CDR2 FQNEAQ (reference sequence). CDR3 DNA sequence: TGTGCCAGCAGCTCCAGTGGAGGGGCCTACGAGCAGTACTTC. Protein product: CASSSSGGAYEQYF.

The V and J genes are TRBV23-1 and TRBJ2-1; possible D gene TRBD2, 5 bases. TRBV23-1 is known as an ORF, though its function is uncertain. V dropped 0 bases and J dropped 2 bases, with 11 bases sitting between them. CDR3 size: 16 residues. The CDR3 DNA sequence: TGCGCCAGCAGTCAATCGTTGGCGGGTACCTACAATGAGCAGTTCTTC. This sequence encodes CASSQSLAGTYNEQFF.

This chain links TRBV27 with TRBJ2-7; TRBD1 aligns across 9 bases. The CDR3 is 14 amino acids. Germline V gene data show CDR1 as MNHEY and CDR2 as SMNVEV (reference sequence). The ends lost 6 bases at V and 5 bases at J; junction bases unmatched: 8. The CDR3 DNA follows: TGTGCCAGCAGAGCGGGGACAGGGTATAACGAGCAGTACTTC. The encoded protein is CASRAGTGYNEQYF.

The gene calls are TRBV14 and TRBJ2-7, with 11 bases aligning to TRBD2. CDR1 and CDR2 from the germline V gene are SGHDN and FVKESK. CDR3 length: 14 residues. The J segment lost 2 bases and the V segment lost 4 bases, leaving 1 base of the junction unmatched. The CDR3 reads CASSLTSGAYEQYF. The DNA for the CDR3 is TGTGCCAGCAGCCTGACTAGCGGGGCCTACGAGCAGTACTTC.

CDR3 nucleotide sequence: TGTGCCAGCAGTTTAGAGTACAACGAGCAGTACTTC. This sequence encodes CASSLEYNEQYF. The J gene is TRBJ2-7, the V gene TRBV12-3 or TRBV12-4; D gene unclear. Trimming pared 1 base from V and 5 bases from J, leaving 6 bases between. The CDR3 contains 12 residues.

This clone came up once. The chain joins TRBV12-5 to TRBJ2-2, with 9 bases identical to TRBD2. CDR1 LGHNT and CDR2 FRNRAP come from the germline V gene. V dropped 4 bases and J dropped 3; count of bases not matched to a gene: 9. The CDR3 has 17 amino acids. CDR3 in amino acids: CASGSGTSQFHTGELFF. In DNA form, the CDR3 reads TGTGCTAGTGGTTCGGGGACTAGCCAATTCCACACCGGGGAGCTGTTTTTT. The complete variable domain, with remaining parts taken from reference TRBV12-5 and TRBJ2-2, reads DARVTQTPRHKVTEMGQEVTMRCQPILGHNTVFWYRQTMMQGLELLAYFRNRAPLDDSGMPKDRFSAEMPDATLATLKIQPSEPRDSAVYFCASGSGTSQFHTGELFFGEGSRLTVL.

A word on this clone: Relative to the germline gene, one junction end is altered; a read error may explain this. The chain combines TRBV3-1 (or the pseudogene TRBV3-2) with TRBJ1-6; 8 positions agree with TRBD1. Germline V CDR1 and CDR2: LGHDT, YNNKEL (reference sequence). This CDR3 is built from 14 residues. The DNA of the CDR3 is TGTGCCAGCAACCAACAGGGGGAAAATTCACCCCTCCACTTT. Amino acids: CASNQQGENSPLHF.

This chain uses TRBV9 with TRBJ1-1, with 8 bases lining up with TRBD1. The ends lost 3 bases at V and 7 bases at J; junction bases unmatched: 8. CDR3 length equals 14 residues. Germline V lookup: CDR1 SGDLS, CDR2 YYNGEE. CDR3 sequence: CASSGTPGTGEAFF. In nucleotides, the CDR3 is TGTGCCAGCAGCGGTACCCCCGGGACAGGTGAAGCTTTCTTT.

The chain has TRBV5-1 and TRBJ1-2; possibly TRBD1 for D (5 bases). The V and J ends lost 4 bases and 2 bases respectively, with 6 bases between them. CDR3 length equals 12 residues. Germline V gene lookup returns CDR1 SGHRS and CDR2 YFSETQ. The chain's CDR3 is CASSPGNYGYTF. CDR3 coding DNA: TGCGCCAGCAGCCCAGGGAACTATGGCTACACCTTC.

J is TRBJ1-3 and V is TRBV5-1; D uncertain. This CDR3 comprises 16 residues. The V and J ends lost 3 bases and 0 bases respectively, with 13 bases between them. Germline V gives CDR1 SGHRS, CDR2 YFSETQ. Here the CDR3 DNA reads TGCGCCAGCAGCTCCGAACCAGGCAGCTCTGGAAACACCATATATTTT. It specifies CASSSEPGSSGNTIYF.

This chain connects TRBV2 to TRBJ2-1, with a weak D call TRBD2 (6 bases). The CDR3 is 15 amino acids. Trimming shortened V by 4 bases and J by 9 bases, and 19 bases separated the two germline ends. Germline CDR1 reads SNHLY; CDR2 reads FYNNEI. The chain's CDR3 is CASSGGDSSWGEQFF. The CDR3 DNA is TGTGCCAGCAGTGGTGGGGACTCCTCCTGGGGTGAGCAGTTCTTC.

The chain links TRBV7-2 to TRBJ1-3; 7 bases map to TRBD1. The CDR3 consists of 15 residues. V shed 5 bases, J shed 4 bases, and the junction held 8 bases outside the gene matches. The germline V gene has CDR1 SGHTA and CDR2 FQGNSA. The CDR3 protein is CASSLPTGLGNTIYF. The CDR3 nucleotides read TGTGCCAGCAGCCTGCCGACAGGGCTGGGAAACACCATATATTTT.